The rows below give T cell receptor beta chains drawn from one sample of a study of T cell responses to AZD1222 COVID-19 vaccine. The table came from immunoSEQ multiplex PCR; TCRdb's copy has only in-frame clones and leaves some out. There are 70,000 to 95,000 clones in the sample; roughly nine tenths occur only once, and approximately 2.8% lies in the top ten. The input for sequencing was peripheral blood, taken on day 0 of MenACWY control vaccination. Receptor source: an adult in good health. CDR3s include the opening cysteine and the closing phenylalanine or tryptophan. D genes are given only for firm matches. A row's size may be missing; if present it is once, few, many or a size class.

d_call clone_size j_call v_call cdr3_nt cdr3_aa
. . TRBJ2-7 TRBV10-3 TGTGCCATCAGTGAGTCTCCCGACTACGAGCAGTACTTC CAISESPDYEQYF
. . TRBJ2-5 TRBV7-6 TGTGCCAGCAGCTTAGATCCCAGTAGAGAGACCCAGTACTTC CASSLDPSRETQYF
TRBD1 once TRBJ1-6 TRBV6-4 TGTGCCAGCAGTGAAGACAGGGACGCACCCCTCCACTTT CASSEDRDAPLHF
. . TRBJ1-1 TRBV29-1 TGCAGCGCAACAGAGGGGGGGCAGAGCACTGAAGCTTTCTTT CSATEGGQSTEAFF
TRBD1 . TRBJ2-2 TRBV29-1 TGCAGCGTTGACAACCGACAGGGTGGTACCGGGGAGCTGTTTTTT CSVDNRQGGTGELFF
. . TRBJ2-7 TRBV30 TGTGCCTGGGAAAACCTAGCACAAGTCTCCTACGAGCAGTACTTC CAWENLAQVSYEQYF
. . TRBJ2-7 TRBV6-5 TGTGCCAGCAGGTTCACCGGGGGGCCGGCCTACGAGCAGTACTTC CASRFTGGPAYEQYF
. . TRBJ1-1 TRBV5-6 TGTGCCAGCAGCTTGGAGTACAGGGTAACTGAAGCTTTCTTT CASSLEYRVTEAFF
. . TRBJ1-4 TRBV7-3 TGTGCCAGCAGCTTAAATGGGGGCCCTAATGAAAAACTGTTTTTT CASSLNGGPNEKLFF
. . TRBJ1-4 TRBV2 TGTGCCAGCAGCCTTAAGCCTAATGAAAAACTGTTTTTT CASSLKPNEKLFF
TRBD1 . TRBJ1-5 TRBV18 TGTGCCAGCTCACCAAGGACAGGTTCTAATCAGCCCCAGCATTTT CASSPRTGSNQPQHF
. . TRBJ2-3 TRBV7-2 TGTGCCAGCAGCGTCCAAATAGGAGGGGGCACAGATACGCAGTATTTT CASSVQIGGGTDTQYF
TRBD2 . TRBJ2-1 TRBV14 TGTGCCAGCAGCCAAGGACTAGCGAGCAATGAGCAGTTCTTC CASSQGLASNEQFF
. . TRBJ1-1 TRBV5-5 TGTGCCAGCAGCTTGGGGGGACACCTCCTGAACACTGAAGCTTTCTTT CASSLGGHLLNTEAFF
TRBD1 . TRBJ1-4 TRBV5-1 TGCGCCAGCAGATTCACCGGGACAGCTACTTCAACTAATGAAAAACTGTTTTTT CASRFTGTATSTNEKLFF
TRBD2 . TRBJ2-5 TRBV27 TGTGCCAGCAGTTTACCCGGGGGAGGGGCCCAGTACTTC CASSLPGGGAQYF
TRBD1 . TRBJ1-4 TRBV9 TGTGCCAGCAACCCGACAGGGAGATATGAAAAACTGTTTTTT CASNPTGRYEKLFF
. . TRBJ1-3 TRBV9 TGTGCCAGCAGCGTAGATGGGGCCCCTGGAAACACCATATATTTT CASSVDGAPGNTIYF
TRBD1 . TRBJ1-3 TRBV6-4 TGTGCCAGCGGCGACAGGGAAGGTGGAAACACCATATATTTT CASGDREGGNTIYF
. . TRBJ1-2 TRBV7-2 TGTGCCAGCAGCGCCTACTTGACAGGCTACTATGGCTACACCTTC CASSAYLTGYYGYTF
. . TRBJ2-3 TRBV10-3 TGTGCCATCAGTGAGTCCGATCAGCCCGGTACGCAGTATTTT CAISESDQPGTQYF
. . TRBJ1-1 TRBV10-3 TGTGCCATCAGTGAGTCCGGGGATTCGAGCACTGAAGCTTTCTTT CAISESGDSSTEAFF
. . TRBJ2-2 TRBV9 TGTGCCAGCAGCCCCCGTGACTTAGCGAACACCGGGGAGCTGTTTTTT CASSPRDLANTGELFF
TRBD1 . TRBJ1-3 TRBV7-9 TGTGCCAGCAGACCACAGGGGGCTGGAAACACCATATATTTT CASRPQGAGNTIYF
TRBD2 . TRBJ2-3 TRBV27 TGTGCCAGCAGTTTAAGCGGGGGGGCCCCAGATACGCAGTATTTT CASSLSGGAPDTQYF
TRBD1 few TRBJ1-1 TRBV25-1 TGTGCCAGCAAAGAACAGGGGCTGACCACTGAAGCTTTCTTT CASKEQGLTTEAFF
. . TRBJ1-1 TRBV10-3 TGTGCCATCAGTGGCCCGCAGGGACTGAACACTGAAGCTTTCTTT CAISGPQGLNTEAFF
. . TRBJ2-4 TRBV11-2 TGTGCCACCTCACCCCCGCTAGCCAAAAACATTCAGTACTTC CATSPPLAKNIQYF
. . TRBJ1-2 TRBV12-5 TGTGCTAGTGGTTTGCCCCCCGGGGGACATGGCTACACCTTC CASGLPPGGHGYTF
TRBD1 . TRBJ1-1 TRBV4-2 TGTGCCAGCAGCCAAGAAGCAGGGGGCACTGAAGCTTTCTTT CASSQEAGGTEAFF
. . TRBJ1-6 TRBV7-2 TGTGCCAGCAGCTATGTTGATAATTCACCCCTCCACTTT CASSYVDNSPLHF
TRBD1 . TRBJ2-5 TRBV5-3 TGTGCCAGAAACGACAGGGTGAGGGAGACCCAGTACTTC CARNDRVRETQYF
TRBD2 . TRBJ2-3 TRBV6-5 TGTGCCAGCAGTTTTTTGCGGGGGGCTGGCACAGATACGCAGTATTTT CASSFLRGAGTDTQYF
. . TRBJ1-3 TRBV6-6 TGTGCCAGCAGAGGGGACTCTGGAAACACCATATATTTT CASRGDSGNTIYF
. . TRBJ2-2 TRBV4-3 TGCGCCAGCAGCCAAGGCCTAAGGGGGGGAATTTACGCCGGGGAGCTGTTTTTT CASSQGLRGGIYAGELFF
. . TRBJ1-2 TRBV6-1 TGTGCCAGCAGTGATGGAACCTACTATGGCTACACCTTC CASSDGTYYGYTF
TRBD1 . TRBJ2-5 TRBV28 TGTGCCAGCAGTTCAATTGGGACAGGGCAGGAGACCCAGTACTTC CASSSIGTGQETQYF
. . TRBJ1-2 TRBV5-4 TGTGCCAGCAGCTTGGACAGGGAGTATGGCTACACCTTC CASSLDREYGYTF
. few TRBJ1-6 TRBV3-1/TRBV3-2 TGTGCCAGCAGCCAAGGGACAGACTCACCCCTCCACTTT CASSQGTDSPLHF
. . TRBJ1-1 TRBV18 TGTGCCAGCTCGTGGACCGAGGGCACTGAAGCTTTCTTT CASSWTEGTEAFF
TRBD1 . TRBJ2-7 TRBV20-1 TGCAGTCCCGGACAGGGCTACGAGCAGTACTTC CSPGQGYEQYF
. . TRBJ1-1 TRBV29-1 TGCAGCGACCAGGTAATCAGCCCTCTGAACACTGAAGCTTTCTTT CSDQVISPLNTEAFF
TRBD1 . TRBJ1-3 TRBV5-6 TGTGCCAGCAGCTTGGTGGGACAGGGGGACACCATATATTTT CASSLVGQGDTIYF
. . TRBJ1-5 TRBV2 TGTGCCAGCAGCGTTTTGGGGGGGGATCAGCCCCAGCATTTT CASSVLGGDQPQHF
TRBD1 . TRBJ2-1 TRBV6-2/TRBV6-3 TGTGCCAGCAGTTCCTACAGGGGGGACAATGAGCAGTTCTTC CASSSYRGDNEQFF
. few TRBJ1-4 TRBV20-1 TGCAGTGCTAGTTTGGTGGCGAGTGAAAAACTGTTTTTT CSASLVASEKLFF
. once TRBJ1-1 TRBV9 TGTGCCAGCAGCGAGGACTTCGGGGAAGCTTTCTTT CASSEDFGEAFF
. . TRBJ1-2 TRBV7-2 TGTGCCAGCAGCTTAGGCGGAGGGGAAGGCTACACCTTC CASSLGGGEGYTF
. . TRBJ1-1 TRBV27 TGTGCCAGCAGTTTGGCTTTGAACACTGAAGCTTTCTTT CASSLALNTEAFF
TRBD2 . TRBJ2-3 TRBV19 TGTGCCAGTAGTATGCGGCTAGCGGGGACCGGGGGCACAGATACGCAGTATTTT CASSMRLAGTGGTDTQYF
TRBD1 . TRBJ1-5 TRBV10-3 TGTGCCTCCGGGACAGGGATCAATCAGCCCCAGCATTTT CASGTGINQPQHF
. . TRBJ1-5 TRBV2 TGTGCCAGCAGTGCTGGGGCAAATAGCAATCAGCCCCAGCATTTT CASSAGANSNQPQHF